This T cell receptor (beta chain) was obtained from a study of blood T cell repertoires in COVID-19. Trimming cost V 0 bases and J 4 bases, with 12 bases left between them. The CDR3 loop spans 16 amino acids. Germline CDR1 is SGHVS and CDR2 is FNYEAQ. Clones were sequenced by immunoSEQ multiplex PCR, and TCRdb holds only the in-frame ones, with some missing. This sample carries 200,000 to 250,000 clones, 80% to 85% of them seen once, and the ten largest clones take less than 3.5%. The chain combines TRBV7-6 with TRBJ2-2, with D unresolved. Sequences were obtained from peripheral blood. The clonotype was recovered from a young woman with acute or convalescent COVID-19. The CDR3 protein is CASSLAVDAGTGELFF. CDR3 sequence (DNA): TGTGCCAGCAGCTTAGCGGTCGACGCAGGCACCGGGGAGCTGTTTTTT.